This T cell receptor beta chain was captured in a study of shared clonotypes between healthy human individuals. There were no recent acute infections or vaccinations among the donors, who were healthy HIV-negative adults. The CDR3 has 14 amino acids. CDR1 is SGHNT, CDR2 YYREEE, per germline (reference sequence). Germline trimming cut 4 bases from V and 5 bases from J; bases unmatched to any gene: 6. Only in-frame clones appear in the TCRdb table, and some are missing; sequencing was by immunoSEQ multiplex PCR. The sample lists roughly 1,100,000 clones, about 76% occurring once. Material: memory CD4+ T cells sorted from blood. Noted subset: CD45RA-negative fraction. The gene calls are TRBV5-4 and TRBJ1-2, with 9 bases aligning to TRBD1. The clonotype was recovered from a young man in good health. This chain's CDR3 is CASSATGGKYGYTF. In nucleotides, the CDR3 is TGTGCCAGCAGCGCGACAGGGGGTAAATATGGCTACACCTTC.